At least ten counts were recorded for the clone carrying this T cell receptor (beta chain). This record comes from a study of T cell repertoires in cytomegalovirus infection. MiXCR, run by TCRdb on the reads, gives a single entry per CDR3 protein. The sample lists about 240,000 distinct CDR3 sequences, roughly 6.5% occurring once. Germline V gene sequence: CDR1 SQVTM, CDR2 ANQGSEA. The CDR3 totals 16 residues. Deletions cut 5 bases from V and 0 bases from J, with 17 bases between. This TCR was recovered from a human donor in good health (CMV status not recorded). Some clones in this sample may be carry-over from other donors' samples. The chain couples TRBV29-1 to TRBJ2-1; D possibly corresponds to TRBD2 (7 bases). Input material: PBMCs. Here the CDR3 DNA reads TGCAGCGTTCGTGGGGGCGGGGGTCTCTCCTACAATGAGCAGTTCTTC. This gives the protein CSVRGGGGLSYNEQFF.